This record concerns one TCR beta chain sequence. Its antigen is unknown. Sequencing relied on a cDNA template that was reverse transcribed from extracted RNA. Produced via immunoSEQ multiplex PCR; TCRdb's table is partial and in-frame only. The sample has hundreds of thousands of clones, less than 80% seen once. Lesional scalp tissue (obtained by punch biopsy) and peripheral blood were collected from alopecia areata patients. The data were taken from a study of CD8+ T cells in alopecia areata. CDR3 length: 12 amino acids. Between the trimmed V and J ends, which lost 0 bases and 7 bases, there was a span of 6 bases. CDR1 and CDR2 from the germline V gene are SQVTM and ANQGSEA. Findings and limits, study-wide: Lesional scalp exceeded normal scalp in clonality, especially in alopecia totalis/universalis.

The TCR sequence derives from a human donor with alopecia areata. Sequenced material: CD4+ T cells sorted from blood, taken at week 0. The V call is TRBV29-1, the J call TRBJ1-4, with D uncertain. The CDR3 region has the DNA TGCAGCGTTGAAGATGGGAGTGAAAAACTGTTTTTT. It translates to CSVEDGSEKLFF.